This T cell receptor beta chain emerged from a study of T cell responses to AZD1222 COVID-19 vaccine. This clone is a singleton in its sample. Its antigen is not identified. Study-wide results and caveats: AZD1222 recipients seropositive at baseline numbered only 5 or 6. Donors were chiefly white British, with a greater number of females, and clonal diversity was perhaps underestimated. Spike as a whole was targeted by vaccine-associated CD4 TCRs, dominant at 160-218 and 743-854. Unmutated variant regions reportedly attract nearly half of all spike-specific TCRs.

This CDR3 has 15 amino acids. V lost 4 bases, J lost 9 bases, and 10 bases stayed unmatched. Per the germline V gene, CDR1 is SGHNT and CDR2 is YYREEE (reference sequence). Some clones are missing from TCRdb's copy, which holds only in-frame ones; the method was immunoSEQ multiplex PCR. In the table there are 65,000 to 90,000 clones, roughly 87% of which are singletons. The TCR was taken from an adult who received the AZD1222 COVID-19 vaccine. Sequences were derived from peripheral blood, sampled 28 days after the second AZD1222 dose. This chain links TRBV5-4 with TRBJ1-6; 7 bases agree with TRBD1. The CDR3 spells CASSVNRGATSPLHF. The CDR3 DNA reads TGTGCCAGCAGCGTGAACAGGGGTGCCACTTCACCCCTCCACTTT. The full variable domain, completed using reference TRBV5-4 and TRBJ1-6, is ETGVTQSPTHLIKTRGQQVTLRCSSQSGHNTVSWYQQALGQGPQFIFQYYREEENGRGNFPPRFSGLQFPNYSSELNVNALELDDSALYLCASSVNRGATSPLHFGNGTRLTVT.